The 24 T cell receptor beta chains reported below all come from one sample, sequenced in a study of blood T cell repertoires in COVID-19. Method: immunoSEQ multiplex PCR; TCRdb's copy keeps in-frame clones and lacks some. The sample records fewer than 350,000 clones, about 89% being singletons. Material for sequencing was PBMCs or T cells enriched from blood (not recorded which). The receptors here all came from a man aged 55-75 years who had recovered from COVID-19.

The chain is built from TRBV5-5 and TRBJ1-1; TRBD1 matches at 8 bases. Per germline, CDR1 SGHKS and CDR2 YYEKEE (reference sequence). V lost 4 bases and J lost 3; bases outside the gene matches: 2. The CDR3 has 13 amino acids. The CDR3, as DNA: TGTGCCAGCAGCATGACAGGGGACACTGAAGCTTTCTTT. Its protein is CASSMTGDTEAFF.

V and J are TRBV6-5 and TRBJ2-7; 9 nucleotides align to TRBD1. The CDR3 loop spans 14 amino acids. The J segment lost 4 bases and the V segment lost 4 bases, leaving 5 bases of the junction unmatched. CDR1 MNHEY and CDR2 SVGAGI come from the germline V gene. CDR3 DNA sequence: TGTGCCAGCAGTTTCTCACAGGGGGCTTACGAGCAGTACTTC. Amino acid sequence: CASSFSQGAYEQYF.

The chain couples TRBV7-3 to TRBJ2-5; 12 bases line up with TRBD2. Germline assignment: CDR1 SGHTA and CDR2 FQGTGA. The V segment lost 2 bases and the J segment 2 bases; nucleotides outside the gene matches: 0. This CDR3 region has 15 residues. CDR3 coding DNA: TGTGCCAGCAGCTTAGGACTAGCGGGGCAAGAGACCCAGTACTTC. It specifies CASSLGLAGQETQYF.

On this clone itself: Other DNA sequences in this sample translate to the same CDR3. This CDR3 is CASSSGTGGEKLFF. DNA for the CDR3: TGCGCCAGCAGCTCTGGGACAGGGGGTGAAAAACTGTTTTTT. This chain joins TRBV5-1 and TRBJ1-4, with 11 nucleotides matching TRBD1. J gave up 7 bases and V 3 bases, and 2 bases lay outside the gene matches. The CDR3 loop spans 14 amino acids. Germline loops: CDR1 SGHRS, CDR2 YFSETQ. Using reference TRBV5-1 and TRBJ1-4 for the parts outside the CDR3, the full variable domain is KAGVTQTPRYLIKTRGQQVTLSCSPISGHRSVSWYQQTPGQGLQFLFEYFSETQRNKGNFPGRFSGRQFSNSRSEMNVSTLELGDSALYLCASSSGTGGEKLFFGSGTQLSVL.

The chain uses TRBV25-1 and TRBJ2-7, with D perhaps TRBD2 (5 bases). V was pared by 4 bases and J by 0 bases, with 13 bases between. CDR1 MGHDK and CDR2 SYGVNS come from the germline V gene. The CDR3 totals 15 residues. The CDR3 DNA reads as TGTGCCAGCAGTGTTGCGGGCCCTCTCTCCTACGAGCAGTACTTC. Protein: CASSVAGPLSYEQYF.

The chain carries TRBV28 and TRBJ2-7, with a possible D match to TRBD2 (5 bases). In germline, CDR1 is MDHEN, CDR2 SYDVKM. The CDR3 is made up of 15 amino acids. Trimming took off 6 bases at V and 0 bases at J, with 15 bases between the two ends. The CDR3 DNA is TGTGCCAGCAGCTCAAGGACTTCTAGCTCCTACGAGCAGTACTTC. Translation gives CASSSRTSSSYEQYF.

This chain links TRBV6-2 or TRBV6-3 with TRBJ1-2; D call uncertain. V was shortened by 0 bases and J by 2 bases, with 4 bases between the two germline ends. Germline V gene sequence: CDR1 MNHEY, CDR2 SVGEGT. This CDR3 contains 13 residues. DNA of the CDR3: TGTGCCAGCAGTTACTCGCGGAACTATGGCTACACCTTC. Residues: CASSYSRNYGYTF.

The chain employs TRBV3-1 (or the pseudogene TRBV3-2) and TRBJ2-1, with 13 bases fitting TRBD2. The J segment lost 7 bases and the V segment lost 1 base, leaving 4 bases of the junction unmatched. CDR1 and CDR2 from the germline V gene are LGHDT and YNNKEL (reference sequence). This CDR3 comprises 16 residues. The DNA of the CDR3 is TGTGCCAGCAGCCAAGGACTAGCGGGAGGTCGGAATGAGCAGTTCTTC. It translates to CASSQGLAGGRNEQFF.

The chain employs TRBV6-5 and TRBJ2-7; the match to TRBD1 covers 8 bases. With V trimmed by 6 bases and J by 3 bases, 10 bases remained unmatched. There are 15 residues in the CDR3. The germline V gene encodes CDR1 MNHEY and CDR2 SVGAGI. As DNA, the CDR3 is TGTGCCAGCAGACCCGACAGGGGTAGACTCTACGAGCAGTACTTC. Translation gives CASRPDRGRLYEQYF.

V and J are TRBV4-1 and TRBJ2-2, with 10 bases matching TRBD1. J was trimmed by 3 bases and V by 0 bases; bases with no gene match: 4. The CDR3 has 17 amino acids. Germline V gene lookup returns CDR1 MGHRA and CDR2 YSYEKL. This chain's CDR3 is CASSQDRDRGHTGELFF. Here the CDR3 DNA reads TGCGCCAGCAGCCAAGATCGGGACAGGGGTCACACCGGGGAGCTGTTTTTT.

The rearrangement uses TRBV10-3 and TRBJ2-1, with a tentative D call TRBD2 (6 bases). Trimming pared 3 bases from V and 6 bases from J, leaving 15 bases between. This CDR3 spans 15 amino acids. Germline V gene data show CDR1 as ENHRY and CDR2 as SYGVKD. The CDR3 nucleotides read TGTGCCATCAGTGAAGAACGGGAGTCAGGCAATGAGCAGTTCTTC. This codes for CAISEERESGNEQFF.

V usage is TRBV19 and J usage is TRBJ1-5, with 10 bases fitting TRBD1. Germline V gene data show CDR1 as LNHDA and CDR2 as SQIVND (reference sequence). The CDR3 runs 16 residues. V shed 10 bases and J 1 base; nucleotides not matched to a gene: 10. This chain's CDR3 is CATDRGRLYSNQPQHF. CDR3 sequence (DNA): TGTGCCACAGACAGGGGGCGGTTGTACAGCAATCAGCCCCAGCATTTT.

This clone has just a few counts. The chain uses TRBV5-1 and TRBJ2-1, with 8 bases identical to TRBD2. J gave up 0 bases and V 6 bases, and 2 bases lay outside the gene matches. Germline V gives CDR1 SGHRS, CDR2 YFSETQ. This CDR3 has 14 residues. CDR3 amino acids: CASTSGSSYNEQFF. DNA of the CDR3: TGCGCCAGCACGAGCGGGAGCTCCTACAATGAGCAGTTCTTC.

This chain joins TRBV21-1 and TRBJ2-5; the D segment call TRBD2 is taken from the table without a DNA check. TRBV21-1 counts as a pseudogene. The CDR3 totals 16 residues. This chain's CDR3 is CASSKRSREAGETQYF. CDR3 sequence (DNA): TGTGCCAGCAGCAAAAGGTCGAGGGAAGCGGGAGAGACCCAGTACTTC.

V and J are TRBV11-2 and TRBJ1-4, with a possible D match to TRBD1 (5 bases). The germline CDR1 and CDR2 sequences are SGHAT and FQNNGV. The germline V and J ends were trimmed by 5 bases and 1 base, with 20 bases remaining between them. The CDR3 is 18 residues long. The CDR3 spells CASSHPQGGMGTNEKLFF. DNA of the CDR3: TGTGCCAGCAGCCACCCCCAGGGCGGAATGGGAACTAATGAAAAACTGTTTTTT.

This clone came up once. The V call is TRBV7-3, the J call TRBJ2-1; D unresolved. The CDR3 is made up of 14 amino acids. V was pared by 0 bases and J by 2 bases, with 5 bases between. The V gene's germline CDR1 is SGHTA and CDR2 FQGTGA. CDR3 region: CASSLTQAYNEQFF. The CDR3 DNA sequence: TGTGCCAGCAGCTTAACTCAGGCCTACAATGAGCAGTTCTTC. The complete variable domain, with remaining parts taken from reference TRBV7-3 and TRBJ2-1, reads GAGVSQTPSNKVTEKGKYVELRCDPISGHTALYWYRQSLGQGPEFLIYFQGTGAADDSGLPNDRFFAVRPEGSVSTLKIQRTERGDSAVYLCASSLTQAYNEQFFGPGTRLTVL.

V is TRBV5-4 and J is TRBJ1-1; 7 bases line up with TRBD1. CDR3 length: 14 amino acids. The V and J ends lost 4 bases and 3 bases, in that order; junction bases with no gene match: 6. CDR1 and CDR2 from the germline V gene are SGHNT and YYREEE (reference sequence). The CDR3 DNA follows: TGTGCCAGCAGCAACCGACAGGGAGACACTGAAGCTTTCTTT. This gives the protein CASSNRQGDTEAFF.

The V gene is TRBV5-1, the J gene TRBJ2-2, with 7 bases aligning to TRBD2. There are 15 residues in the CDR3. Germline CDR1 and CDR2: SGHRS and YFSETQ. V trimming: 1 base; J trimming: 4 bases; junction bases outside the gene matches: 4. Written as DNA, the CDR3 is TGCGCCAGCAGCTTGCAGCGGGGATCCACCGGGGAGCTGTTTTTT. It codes for CASSLQRGSTGELFF.

J is TRBJ1-4 and V is TRBV30, with 8 bases that match TRBD1. CDR1 and CDR2 (germline): GTSNPN, SVGIG (reference sequence). V shed 3 bases and J 8 bases; nucleotides not matched to a gene: 11. The CDR3 is 15 residues long. CDR3: CAWSEKSTGGEKLFF. The CDR3 region has the DNA TGTGCCTGGAGCGAAAAAAGCACAGGGGGAGAAAAACTGTTTTTT.

The CDR3 protein is CASSPGTSGHNEQFF. The CDR3 region has the DNA TGTGCCAGCAGTCCTGGGACTAGCGGTCACAATGAGCAGTTCTTC. The chain recombines TRBV6-5 with TRBJ2-1, with 11 bases matching TRBD2. This CDR3 comprises 15 residues. Germline assignment: CDR1 MNHEY and CDR2 SVGAGI. Unmatched junction bases numbered 5, after V lost 5 bases and J lost 5 bases.

The chain couples TRBV5-1 to TRBJ2-1, with TRBD2 identical over 9 bases. The CDR3 is made up of 16 amino acids. V was clipped by 1 base and J by 6 bases; unmatched bases: 8. The germline gives CDR1 SGHRS, CDR2 YFSETQ. The CDR3 here is CASSLLAGLAGNEQFF. CDR3 sequence (DNA): TGCGCCAGCAGCTTGCTAGCGGGACTAGCAGGCAATGAGCAGTTCTTC.

V gene TRBV7-2 combines with J gene TRBJ2-7, with D possibly TRBD2 on 6 matching bases. Germline V lookup: CDR1 SGHTA, CDR2 FQGNSA. Trimming took off 2 bases at V and 0 bases at J, with 14 bases between the two ends. The length of the CDR3 is 16 residues. CDR3 sequence: CASSLSGFSGSYEQYF. The CDR3 region has the DNA TGTGCCAGCAGCTTAAGTGGTTTTAGCGGCTCCTACGAGCAGTACTTC.

V is TRBV6-2 or TRBV6-3 and J is TRBJ2-7; a possible D gene is TRBD2 (6 bases). Per germline, CDR1 MNHEY and CDR2 SVGEGT. Trimming shortened V by 5 bases and J by 7 bases, and 21 bases separated the two germline ends. This CDR3 contains 15 residues. The CDR3 DNA is TGTGCCAGCAGTAACCGAGCAGGCGGGACCTTAGAGCAGTACTTC. Residues: CASSNRAGGTLEQYF.

Points on this clone: Within the sample, other DNA sequences also encode this same CDR3. The DNA for the CDR3 is TGTGCCAGCAGCTTGGGGACAGGGGGTTCACCCCTCCACTTT. It encodes CASSLGTGGSPLHF. This sequence joins TRBV7-2 and TRBJ1-6, with TRBD1 matching 11 bases. The V gene end was trimmed by 3 bases and the J gene end by 9 bases; junction bases not matched to a gene: 1. The CDR3 is 14 amino acids. Germline assignment: CDR1 SGHTA and CDR2 FQGNSA. Variable domain in full (rest from reference TRBV7-2 and TRBJ1-6): GAGVSQSPSNKVTEKGKDVELRCDPISGHTALYWYRQSLGQGLEFLIYFQGNSAPDKSGLPSDRFSAERTGGSVSTLTIQRTQQEDSAVYLCASSLGTGGSPLHFGNGTRLTVT.